Sequencing of this T cell receptor beta chain was carried out in a study of T cells after yellow fever vaccination. On this clonotype itself: What it recognizes is unknown.

TCRdb recomputed calls from the 5' RACE reads with MiXCR, one row per CDR3 protein. The sample has 500,000 to 650,000 distinct CDR3 sequences; 17% are singletons. Findings and caveats of the study: Abundant bulk-population clonotypes could contaminate the FACS-sorted repertoires. Researchers noted that a small share of clonotypes showed up in both CD4 and CD8 compartments. After the booster, over 95% of CD4 and about nine tenths of CD8 primary-response clones were re-detected. By day 5 rather than day 15, the secondary response had peaked, though it was weaker.

This clonotype was sampled from a man aged 18 to 35 who received the YFV17D yellow fever vaccine. The material sequenced was PBMCs, taken 4 to 6 days after the first yellow fever vaccination.

The chain's CDR3 is CASSIKGQGTYEQYF. The CDR3 DNA reads as TGTGCCAGTAGTATAAAAGGACAGGGAACCTACGAGCAGTACTTC. This chain joins TRBV19 and TRBJ2-7, with 8 bases lining up with TRBD1. CDR1 is LNHDA and CDR2 is SQIVND in the germline V gene (reference sequence). After removal of 2 bases from V and 2 bases from J, the junction contained 5 bases not matched to a gene. This CDR3 has 15 amino acids.